Described below is a single TCR beta chain sequence and its context. This receptor's antigen is unknown. No much larger clone is present one base from it, and per-base qualities are unavailable. This sample was included in a study of post-analysis software for immune sequencing data (dated by TCRdb to between 2014 and 2016). Turning to the overall study: The recorded disease courses included relapsing-remitting, secondary progressive and progressive-relapsing multiple sclerosis, and some patients had no subtype annotation. The patient repertoires were compared against approximately twelve previously published healthy control repertoires obtained from donors aged 6 to 25 years. A subset of samples was prepared in parallel using single-end sample barcoding, then pooled and co-amplified after Illumina adapter ligation. The study at large found these results: Significantly higher frequencies in patients than in controls were found for five or six TRBV segments, including TRBV5-6, TRBV5-1 and TRBV20-1. Strong co-clustering of samples prepared in the same batch was shown by direct clustering with F measure, prompting a batch-effect correction. The multiple sclerosis patient group was slightly younger than the control group. Multiple sclerosis patients had significantly lower normalized Chao1 diversity than controls, a result that suggests substantial peripheral T-cell clonal expansion.

The library was produced with PCR. The instrument was an Illumina HiSeq 2500. To reduce PCR and sequencing biases, unique molecular identifiers were incorporated into the TCR beta cDNA libraries. About 500,000 cDNA molecules were obtained for every 1 to 10 million input T cells, so each molecule roughly corresponded to one T cell. The patient libraries were prepared and sequenced with the same protocol used for the earlier healthy control dataset. Samples belonging to the same batch were prepared together, multiplexed and sequenced on a shared HiSeq lane. For the original study's pipeline: Raw barcoded reads were processed with MIGEC, and single-read molecular identifier groups were discarded before consensus assembly and CDR3 extraction. VDJtools was used for post-analysis of the clonotype tables, and diversity was normalized by down-sampling every dataset to the size of the smallest sample. In repertoire overlap clustering, CDR3 amino acid sequences, but not nucleotide sequences, were matched to correct batch-related cross-sample contamination. TCRdb reprocessed the public reads (quality trimming at Q25 with fastp, clone calling with MiXCR) and kept in-frame beta chains. When rows share a CDR3 protein, they turn into one entry using the most common DNA and genes. The authors' filters were not applied to this entry. This sample has 600,000 to 700,000 distinct CDR3 sequences in its table, and about 60% of those were observed once. The ten top clones hold about 11% of the sample.

Trimming removed 7 bases from V and 5 bases from J; the gene matches leave 11 bases unexplained. Per the germline V gene, SQVTM is the CDR1 and ANQGSEA is the CDR2. Taken from cysteine to phenylalanine, the CDR3 has 16 residues. Only CDR3 DNA is held: 48 bases, read in frame from base 1. TCR beta repertoires were profiled from peripheral blood of roughly 13 young patients with multiple sclerosis to demonstrate the VDJtools post-analysis software. Multiple sclerosis patients were children and adolescents aged roughly 6 to 17 years. Sequences were obtained from blood. This receptor was identified in a girl aged 2 to 10 with multiple sclerosis. Here the chain combines TRBV29-1 and TRBJ2-2, with 12 bases in between that match TRBD2. The nucleotide sequence is given as TGCAGCGCCACGACTAGCGGGAGTCTAGTGACCGGGGAGCTGTTTTTT. Translated, this gives CSATTSGSLVTGELFF.